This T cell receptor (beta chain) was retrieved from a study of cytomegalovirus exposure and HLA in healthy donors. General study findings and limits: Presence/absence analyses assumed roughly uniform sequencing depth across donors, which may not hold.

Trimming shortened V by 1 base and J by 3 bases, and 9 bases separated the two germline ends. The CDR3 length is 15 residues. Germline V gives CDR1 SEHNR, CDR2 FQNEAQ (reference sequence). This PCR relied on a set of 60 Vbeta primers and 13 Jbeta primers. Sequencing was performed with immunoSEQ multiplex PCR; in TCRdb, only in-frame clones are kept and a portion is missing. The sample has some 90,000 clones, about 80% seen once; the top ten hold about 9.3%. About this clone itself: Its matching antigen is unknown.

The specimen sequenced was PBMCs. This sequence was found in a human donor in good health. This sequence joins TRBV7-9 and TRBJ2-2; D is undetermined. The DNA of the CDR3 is TGTGCCAGCAGCTTAGAGGCCAGGTACACCGGGGAGCTGTTTTTT. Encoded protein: CASSLEARYTGELFF.